These T cell receptor beta chains were read from a single sample in a study of blood T cell repertoires in COVID-19. The repertoire was sequenced with immunoSEQ multiplex PCR; TCRdb's copy has only in-frame clones and lacks some. The sample records some 230,000 clones, about 80% being singletons. Sequenced material: peripheral blood. These receptors all come from a woman in her 30s who had recovered from COVID-19. Both conserved end residues are part of each CDR3. D genes are given only for firm matches. A row's size may be missing; if present it is once, few, many or a size class.

d_gene: -; v_gene: TRBV2; abundance: once; j_gene: TRBJ2-7; CDR3aa: CASSEFGAWEQYF; CDR3nt: TGTGCCAGCAGTGAATTTGGGGCGTGGGAGCAGTACTTC
d_gene: TRBD1; v_gene: TRBV9; abundance: -; j_gene: TRBJ1-1; CDR3aa: CASSFSQGGTEAFF; CDR3nt: TGTGCCAGCAGCTTTTCACAGGGGGGCACTGAAGCTTTCTTT
d_gene: TRBD1; v_gene: TRBV3-1/TRBV3-2; abundance: -; j_gene: TRBJ2-2; CDR3aa: CASSQGGQVTGELFF; CDR3nt: TGTGCCAGCAGCCAAGGGGGACAGGTCACCGGGGAGCTGTTTTTT
d_gene: TRBD2; v_gene: TRBV7-6; abundance: once; j_gene: TRBJ2-7; CDR3aa: CASSLRLAGEDEQYF; CDR3nt: TGTGCCAGCAGCCTTCGACTAGCGGGGGAGGACGAGCAGTACTTC
d_gene: TRBD1; v_gene: TRBV28; abundance: -; j_gene: TRBJ1-2; CDR3aa: CASSLGGREEYGYTF; CDR3nt: TGTGCCAGCAGCCTAGGGGGCAGGGAGGAATATGGCTACACCTTC
d_gene: -; v_gene: TRBV19; abundance: -; j_gene: TRBJ1-2; CDR3aa: CASSIPGQTNYGYTF; CDR3nt: TGTGCCAGTAGTATACCCGGACAGACTAACTATGGCTACACCTTC
d_gene: -; v_gene: TRBV24-1; abundance: medium-sized; j_gene: TRBJ2-2; CDR3aa: CATSEPTEGELFF; CDR3nt: TGTGCCACCAGTGAGCCGACAGAGGGGGAGCTGTTTTTT
d_gene: TRBD1; v_gene: TRBV7-3; abundance: -; j_gene: TRBJ1-3; CDR3aa: CASSLEGGTGNTIYF; CDR3nt: TGTGCCAGCAGCTTAGAAGGGGGCACTGGAAACACCATATATTTT
d_gene: -; v_gene: TRBV28; abundance: -; j_gene: TRBJ1-1; CDR3aa: CASSLFGISNTEAFF; CDR3nt: TGTGCCAGCAGTTTATTCGGGATTTCTAACACTGAAGCTTTCTTT
d_gene: TRBD2; v_gene: TRBV11-2; abundance: -; j_gene: TRBJ2-1; CDR3aa: CASSLVTSGNEQFF; CDR3nt: TGTGCCAGCAGCTTAGTGACTAGCGGGAATGAGCAGTTCTTC
d_gene: -; v_gene: TRBV7-6; abundance: -; j_gene: TRBJ2-5; CDR3aa: CASSTPGVGQETQYF; CDR3nt: TGTGCCAGCAGCACCCCCGGTGTCGGGCAAGAGACCCAGTACTTC
d_gene: TRBD1; v_gene: TRBV4-1; abundance: once; j_gene: TRBJ1-5; CDR3aa: CASSQEGQGGQPQHF; CDR3nt: TGCGCCAGCAGCCAAGAAGGACAGGGTGGCCAGCCCCAGCATTTT
d_gene: -; v_gene: TRBV28; abundance: few; j_gene: TRBJ2-7; CDR3aa: CATSGALYEQYF; CDR3nt: TGTGCCACCTCGGGAGCCCTGTACGAGCAGTACTTC
d_gene: TRBD2; v_gene: TRBV7-8; abundance: -; j_gene: TRBJ2-2; CDR3aa: CASRLSRQLAGGGYGELFF; CDR3nt: TGTGCCAGCAGATTAAGCCGACAGTTAGCGGGAGGAGGGTACGGGGAGCTGTTTTTT
d_gene: -; v_gene: TRBV11-3; abundance: -; j_gene: TRBJ1-3; CDR3aa: CASSSRTSDSGNTIYF; CDR3nt: TGTGCCAGCAGCTCCAGGACTTCCGACTCTGGAAACACCATATATTTT
d_gene: TRBD1; v_gene: TRBV6-4; abundance: -; j_gene: TRBJ2-2; CDR3aa: CASGQGATGELFF; CDR3nt: TGTGCCAGCGGACAGGGGGCCACCGGGGAGCTGTTTTTT
d_gene: TRBD1; v_gene: TRBV28; abundance: once; j_gene: TRBJ1-1; CDR3aa: CASRTGTGATEAFF; CDR3nt: TGTGCCAGCAGAACCGGGACAGGGGCCACTGAAGCTTTCTTT
d_gene: -; v_gene: TRBV6-5; abundance: -; j_gene: TRBJ1-3; CDR3aa: CASSSTVNSGNTIYF; CDR3nt: TGTGCCAGCAGTTCGACAGTGAACTCTGGAAACACCATATATTTT
d_gene: TRBD2; v_gene: TRBV9; abundance: -; j_gene: TRBJ2-7; CDR3aa: CASSPTSGWFYEQYF; CDR3nt: TGTGCCAGCAGCCCCACTAGCGGGTGGTTTTACGAGCAGTACTTC
d_gene: -; v_gene: TRBV10-3; abundance: -; j_gene: TRBJ2-3; CDR3aa: CATLTENTDTQYF; CDR3nt: TGTGCCACCCTGACAGAGAACACAGATACGCAGTATTTT
d_gene: -; v_gene: TRBV11-2; abundance: few; j_gene: TRBJ2-2; CDR3aa: CASSYQGGTGELFF; CDR3nt: TGTGCCAGCAGCTACCAGGGGGGCACCGGGGAGCTGTTTTTT
d_gene: -; v_gene: TRBV9; abundance: -; j_gene: TRBJ2-1; CDR3aa: CASSVNGGNNEQFF; CDR3nt: TGTGCCAGCAGCGTGAACGGGGGAAACAATGAGCAGTTCTTC
d_gene: -; v_gene: TRBV18; abundance: -; j_gene: TRBJ1-1; CDR3aa: CASSPGRAGMNTEAFF; CDR3nt: TGTGCCAGCTCACCAGGCAGGGCAGGAATGAACACTGAAGCTTTCTTT
d_gene: -; v_gene: TRBV6-1; abundance: -; j_gene: TRBJ2-3; CDR3aa: CASSDVGKRVTDTQYF; CDR3nt: TGTGCCAGCAGTGATGTGGGTAAGCGGGTCACAGATACGCAGTATTTT
d_gene: -; v_gene: TRBV18; abundance: -; j_gene: TRBJ1-1; CDR3aa: CASSPRGVEAFF; CDR3nt: TGTGCCAGCTCACCCCGGGGGGTAGAAGCTTTCTTT
d_gene: TRBD2; v_gene: TRBV6-7; abundance: few; j_gene: TRBJ2-2; CDR3aa: CAGSPGLVTGELFF; CDR3nt: TGTGCCGGATCCCCGGGACTAGTAACCGGGGAGCTGTTTTTT
d_gene: TRBD1; v_gene: TRBV28; abundance: -; j_gene: TRBJ1-4; CDR3aa: CASTQSDRGVNEKLFF; CDR3nt: TGTGCCAGCACGCAATCGGACAGGGGCGTAAATGAAAAACTGTTTTTT
d_gene: -; v_gene: TRBV5-1; abundance: -; j_gene: TRBJ2-3; CDR3aa: CASSLAKEAGPFTDTQYF; CDR3nt: TGCGCCAGCAGCTTGGCCAAAGAAGCGGGCCCCTTCACAGATACGCAGTATTTT
d_gene: TRBD1; v_gene: TRBV19; abundance: -; j_gene: TRBJ2-2; CDR3aa: CASTRLDRGTGAPTGELFF; CDR3nt: TGTGCCAGTACCCGCCTGGATCGCGGGACAGGGGCCCCAACCGGGGAGCTGTTTTTT
d_gene: -; v_gene: TRBV14; abundance: -; j_gene: TRBJ2-5; CDR3aa: CASSQGPTQYF; CDR3nt: TGTGCCAGCAGCCAGGGCCCGACCCAGTACTTC
d_gene: TRBD2; v_gene: TRBV18; abundance: -; j_gene: TRBJ2-1; CDR3aa: CASSHGAGSFNEQFF; CDR3nt: TGTGCCAGCTCCCACGGAGCGGGATCTTTCAATGAGCAGTTCTTC
d_gene: -; v_gene: TRBV6-1; abundance: -; j_gene: TRBJ2-5; CDR3aa: CASSERGETQYF; CDR3nt: TGTGCCAGCAGTGAAAGGGGGGAGACCCAGTACTTC
d_gene: -; v_gene: TRBV19; abundance: -; j_gene: TRBJ1-5; CDR3aa: CASSKQPGQPQHF; CDR3nt: TGTGCCAGTAGCAAACAGCCGGGGCAGCCCCAGCATTTT
d_gene: -; v_gene: TRBV20-1; abundance: -; j_gene: TRBJ2-5; CDR3aa: CSASRTAQETQYF; CDR3nt: TGCAGTGCTAGTAGAACAGCCCAAGAGACCCAGTACTTC
d_gene: TRBD2; v_gene: TRBV14; abundance: -; j_gene: TRBJ2-1; CDR3aa: CASSQVLAGVQNEQFF; CDR3nt: TGTGCCAGCAGCCAAGTCCTAGCGGGAGTCCAGAATGAGCAGTTCTTC
d_gene: -; v_gene: TRBV6-5; abundance: few; j_gene: TRBJ2-5; CDR3aa: CASTNGETQYF; CDR3nt: TGTGCCAGCACCAACGGGGAGACCCAGTACTTC